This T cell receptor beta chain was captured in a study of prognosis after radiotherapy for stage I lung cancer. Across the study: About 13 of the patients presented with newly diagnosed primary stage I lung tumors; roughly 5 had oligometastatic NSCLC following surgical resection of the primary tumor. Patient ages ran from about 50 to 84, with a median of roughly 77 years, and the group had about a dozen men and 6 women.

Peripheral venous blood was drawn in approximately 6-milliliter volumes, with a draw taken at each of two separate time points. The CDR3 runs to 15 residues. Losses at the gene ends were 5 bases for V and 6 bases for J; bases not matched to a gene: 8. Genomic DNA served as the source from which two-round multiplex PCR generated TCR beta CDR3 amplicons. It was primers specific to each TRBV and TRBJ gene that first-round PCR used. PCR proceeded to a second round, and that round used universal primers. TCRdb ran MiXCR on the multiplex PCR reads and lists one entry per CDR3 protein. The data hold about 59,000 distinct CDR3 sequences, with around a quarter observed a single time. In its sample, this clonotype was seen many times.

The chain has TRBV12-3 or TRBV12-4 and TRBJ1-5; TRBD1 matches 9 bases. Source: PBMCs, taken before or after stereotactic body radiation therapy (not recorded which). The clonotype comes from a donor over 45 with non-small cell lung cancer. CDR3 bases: TGTGCCAGCAGTCCAGGGACAGGGCCTAGTCAGCCCCAGCATTTT. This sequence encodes CASSPGTGPSQPQHF.